This TCR beta chain emerged from a study of T cell changes during pregnancy in multiple sclerosis. Germline V gene lookup returns CDR1 MNHNS and CDR2 SASEGT. The CDR3 has 14 amino acids. The V gene lost 7 bases and the J gene lost 4 bases, with 17 bases spanning the gap. The method was immunoSEQ multiplex PCR; TCRdb's version includes in-frame clones alone and lacks a portion of them. The table has under 55,000 clones, 70% to 90% seen once. A few counts support this clone. This specimen was peripheral blood, taken in the first trimester of pregnancy. The rearrangement links TRBV6-1 to TRBJ2-7, with TRBD1 as a possible D gene (8 bases). This receptor was obtained from a female donor with multiple sclerosis, enrolled in a pregnancy study. This chain's CDR3 is CASKGGTGAYEQYF. CDR3 bases: TGTGCCAGCAAGGGGGGGACAGGTGCGTACGAGCAGTACTTC.